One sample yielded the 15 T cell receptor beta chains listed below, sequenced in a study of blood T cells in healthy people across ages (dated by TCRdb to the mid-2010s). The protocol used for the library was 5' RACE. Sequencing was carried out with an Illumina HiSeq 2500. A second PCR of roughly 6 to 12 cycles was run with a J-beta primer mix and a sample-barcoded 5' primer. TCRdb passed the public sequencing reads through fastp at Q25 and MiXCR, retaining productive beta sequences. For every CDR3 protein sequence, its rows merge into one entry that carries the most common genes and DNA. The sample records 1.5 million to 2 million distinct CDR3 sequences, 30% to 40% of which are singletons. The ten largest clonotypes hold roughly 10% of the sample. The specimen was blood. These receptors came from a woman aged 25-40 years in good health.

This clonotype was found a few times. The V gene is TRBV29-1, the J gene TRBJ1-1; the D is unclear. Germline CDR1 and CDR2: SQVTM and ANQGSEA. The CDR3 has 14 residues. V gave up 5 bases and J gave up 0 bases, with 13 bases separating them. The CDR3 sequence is CSVRRNNMNTEAFF. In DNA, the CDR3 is TGCAGCGTTCGGAGGAACAACATGAACACTGAAGCTTTCTTT.

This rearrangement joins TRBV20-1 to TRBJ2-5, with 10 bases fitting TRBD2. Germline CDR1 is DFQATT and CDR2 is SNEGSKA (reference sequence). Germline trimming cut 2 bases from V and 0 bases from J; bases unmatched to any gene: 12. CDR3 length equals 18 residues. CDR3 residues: CSARKGLAGVGDQETQYF. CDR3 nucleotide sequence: TGCAGTGCTAGAAAGGGGCTAGCGGGAGTGGGAGACCAAGAGACCCAGTACTTC.

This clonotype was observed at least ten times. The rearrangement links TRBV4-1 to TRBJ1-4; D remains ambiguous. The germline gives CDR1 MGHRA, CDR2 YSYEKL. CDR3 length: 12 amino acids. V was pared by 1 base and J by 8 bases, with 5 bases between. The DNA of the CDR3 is TGCGCCAGCAGCCAAGCGGTCGAAAAACTGTTTTTT. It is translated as CASSQAVEKLFF.

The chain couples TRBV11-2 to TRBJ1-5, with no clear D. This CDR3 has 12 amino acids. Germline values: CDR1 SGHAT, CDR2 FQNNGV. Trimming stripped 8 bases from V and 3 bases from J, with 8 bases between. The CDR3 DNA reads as TGTGCCAGCGGGCAGCCCAATCAGCCCCAGCATTTT. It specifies CASGQPNQPQHF.

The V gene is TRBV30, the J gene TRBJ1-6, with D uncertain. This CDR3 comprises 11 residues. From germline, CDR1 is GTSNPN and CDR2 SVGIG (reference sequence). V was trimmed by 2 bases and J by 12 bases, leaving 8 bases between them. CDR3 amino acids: CAWSTSGPLHF. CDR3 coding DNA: TGTGCCTGGAGTACTTCCGGACCCCTCCACTTT.

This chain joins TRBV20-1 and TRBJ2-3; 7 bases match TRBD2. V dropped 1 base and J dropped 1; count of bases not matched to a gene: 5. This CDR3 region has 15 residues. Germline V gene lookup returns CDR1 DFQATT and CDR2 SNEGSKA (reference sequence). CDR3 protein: CSARVEREGTDTQYF. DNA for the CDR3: TGCAGTGCTAGAGTGGAACGGGAGGGCACAGATACGCAGTATTTT.

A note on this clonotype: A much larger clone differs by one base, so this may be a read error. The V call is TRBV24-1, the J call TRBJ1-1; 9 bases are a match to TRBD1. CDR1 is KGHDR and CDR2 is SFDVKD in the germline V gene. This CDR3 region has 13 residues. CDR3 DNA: TGTGCCACGAAAGACAGGGGGAACACTGGAGCTTTCTTT. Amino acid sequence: CATKDRGNTGAFF.

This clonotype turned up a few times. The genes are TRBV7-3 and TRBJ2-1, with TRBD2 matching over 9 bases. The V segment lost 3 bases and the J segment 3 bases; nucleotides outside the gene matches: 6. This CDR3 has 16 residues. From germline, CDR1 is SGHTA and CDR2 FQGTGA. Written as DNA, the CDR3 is TGTGCCAGCAGCTTCAGAGCGGGGGGAAACTACAATGAGCAGTTCTTC. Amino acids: CASSFRAGGNYNEQFF.

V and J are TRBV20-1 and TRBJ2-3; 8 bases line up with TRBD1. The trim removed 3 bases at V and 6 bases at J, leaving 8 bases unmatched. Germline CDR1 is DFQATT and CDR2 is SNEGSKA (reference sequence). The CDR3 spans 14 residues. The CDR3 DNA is TGCAGTGCTAGCAGGACAGGGAAGGGGGATACGCAGTATTTT. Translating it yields CSASRTGKGDTQYF.

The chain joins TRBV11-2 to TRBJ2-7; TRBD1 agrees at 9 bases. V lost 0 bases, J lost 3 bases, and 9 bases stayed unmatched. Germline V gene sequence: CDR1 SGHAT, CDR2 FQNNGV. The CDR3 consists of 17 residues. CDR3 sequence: CASSLDVQGAWGYEQYF. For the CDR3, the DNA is TGTGCCAGCAGCTTAGACGTACAGGGGGCTTGGGGCTACGAGCAGTACTTC.

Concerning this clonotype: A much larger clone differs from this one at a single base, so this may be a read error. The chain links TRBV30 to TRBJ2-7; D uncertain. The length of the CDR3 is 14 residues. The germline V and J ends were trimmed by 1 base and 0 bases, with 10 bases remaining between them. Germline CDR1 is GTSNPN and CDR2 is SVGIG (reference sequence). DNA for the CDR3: TGTGCCTGGAGTGAGGGCAGAAGCTCCTACGAGCAGTACTTC. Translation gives CAWSEGRSSYEQYF.

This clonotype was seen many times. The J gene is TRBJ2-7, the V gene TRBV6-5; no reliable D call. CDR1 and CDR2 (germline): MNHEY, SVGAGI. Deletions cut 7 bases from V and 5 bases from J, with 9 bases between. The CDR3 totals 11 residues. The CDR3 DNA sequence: TGTGCCAGCAAAAAGGGCGACGAGCAGTACTTC. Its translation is CASKKGDEQYF.

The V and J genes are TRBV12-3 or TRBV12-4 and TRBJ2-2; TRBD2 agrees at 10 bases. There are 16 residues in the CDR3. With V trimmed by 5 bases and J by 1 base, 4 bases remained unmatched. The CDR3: CASSRLAGLNTGELFF. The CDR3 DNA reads TGTGCCAGCAGTCGACTAGCGGGCCTGAACACCGGGGAGCTGTTTTTT.

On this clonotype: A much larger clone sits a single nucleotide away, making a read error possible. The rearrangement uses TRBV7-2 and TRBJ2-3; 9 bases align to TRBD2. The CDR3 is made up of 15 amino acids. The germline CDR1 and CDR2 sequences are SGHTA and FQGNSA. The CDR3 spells CASSLASGGTDTRYF. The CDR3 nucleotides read TGTGCCAGCAGCTTAGCTAGCGGGGGCACAGATACGCGGTATTTT.

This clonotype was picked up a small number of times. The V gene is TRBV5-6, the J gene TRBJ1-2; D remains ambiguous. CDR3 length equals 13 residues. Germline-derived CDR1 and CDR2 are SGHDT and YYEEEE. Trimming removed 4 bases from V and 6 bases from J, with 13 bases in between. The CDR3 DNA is TGTGCCAGCAGCCGATCCCTGGGCCATGGCTACACCTTC. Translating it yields CASSRSLGHGYTF.